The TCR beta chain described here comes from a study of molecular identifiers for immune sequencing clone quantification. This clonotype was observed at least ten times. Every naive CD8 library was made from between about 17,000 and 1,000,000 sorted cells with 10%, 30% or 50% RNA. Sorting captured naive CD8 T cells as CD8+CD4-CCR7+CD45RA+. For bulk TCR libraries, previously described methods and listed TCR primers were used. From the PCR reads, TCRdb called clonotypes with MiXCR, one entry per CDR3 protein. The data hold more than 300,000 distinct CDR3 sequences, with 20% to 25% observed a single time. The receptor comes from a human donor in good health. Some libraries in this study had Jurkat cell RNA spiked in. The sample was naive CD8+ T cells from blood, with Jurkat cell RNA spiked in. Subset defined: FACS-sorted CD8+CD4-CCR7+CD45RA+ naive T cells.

CDR3: CASSLRQVQGQETQYF. CDR3 bases: TGTGCCAGCAGTTTGCGACAGGTTCAGGGACAAGAGACCCAGTACTTC. The rearrangement uses TRBV28 and TRBJ2-5; D perhaps matches TRBD1 (6 bases). This CDR3 is 16 amino acids long. With 3 bases removed from V and 2 bases from J, the gap between germline ends came to 16 bases. CDR1 and CDR2 from the germline V gene are MDHEN and SYDVKM.